This T cell receptor (beta chain) was obtained from a study of blood T cell repertoires in COVID-19 (dated by TCRdb to between 2020 and 2021). In the study overall: The collaborator samples originated in the United States, Italy and Spain and spanned the acute and convalescent phases of COVID-19. The prospective study material was composed of cDNA or gDNA derived from T cells, B-cell-depleted T cells, or PBMCs. Subjects who had been exposed to COVID-19, were actively infected with it, or had recovered from it provided the deeply sampled blood TCRbeta repertoires that made up the dataset. The repertoires were released in a freely available public database intended as a resource for research on the immune response to SARS-CoV-2. The samples were drawn from two sources: the first 160 participants of the ongoing ImmuneRACE study, and 950 to 1,500 subjects contributed by 6 global collaborators. A de-identified subject ID, COVID-19 status, age in years and sex were almost always included in the sample metadata. Where HLA class I and class II types were available, the types were taken from metadata supplied by the sample provider, not from assay-based typing. Here is what the overall study found, with its caveats: Clinical and demographic metadata were provided uncurated, with the amount varying by source and participant.

TCRbeta CDR3 regions were amplified from genomic DNA using the immunoSEQ Assay, a bias-controlled multiplex PCR. Per the source publication's procedure: The number of nucleated cells in each sample was estimated from the amplification of reference gene primers within the assay. To quantify the absolute abundance of each unique TCRbeta CDR3 rearrangement, sequence reads were collapsed and filtered. For each sample, productive Simpson clonality was calculated as the square root of Simpson's diversity index across productive rearrangements. TCRdb mirrors the immuneACCESS table, restricted to in-frame sequences. Some clones are absent from its copies; in checked studies, under half trace to an unresolved V gene, and the reason for the others is unknown. V and J calls and clone size are those listed in that table; D and trimming were worked out from the DNA. The sample table contains 100,000 to 150,000 clones; only one count was recorded for about 70% of them. Under 2.5% of the sample belongs to the ten largest clones.

The collaborating institutions used their own protocols to collect whole blood in K2EDTA tubes. For TCRbeta analysis, collaborators shipped samples as frozen whole blood, isolated PBMCs, or DNA extracted from either of those sample types. Including cysteine and phenylalanine, the CDR3 has 14 amino acids. The read is trimmed to its CDR3 DNA, 42 bases read in frame from base 1. In the germline V gene (reference sequence), CDR1 corresponds to LGHDT and CDR2 to YNNKEL. V lost 4 bases and J lost 3 bases; the stretch between them is 13 bases long. About this clone itself: Its antigen is currently not known. One base away there is no much larger clone; base qualities are not given.

The sequenced sample was peripheral blood. This clonotype was sampled from a woman aged 65 to 85 with acute or convalescent COVID-19. The chain uses TRBV3-1 (or the pseudogene TRBV3-2) and TRBJ2-7, with TRBD2 perhaps the D gene, on 6 matching bases. The CDR3 region reads CASSPLSGHYEQYF. The DNA is as follows: TGTGCCAGCAGCCCACTCAGCGGGCACTACGAGCAGTACTTC.